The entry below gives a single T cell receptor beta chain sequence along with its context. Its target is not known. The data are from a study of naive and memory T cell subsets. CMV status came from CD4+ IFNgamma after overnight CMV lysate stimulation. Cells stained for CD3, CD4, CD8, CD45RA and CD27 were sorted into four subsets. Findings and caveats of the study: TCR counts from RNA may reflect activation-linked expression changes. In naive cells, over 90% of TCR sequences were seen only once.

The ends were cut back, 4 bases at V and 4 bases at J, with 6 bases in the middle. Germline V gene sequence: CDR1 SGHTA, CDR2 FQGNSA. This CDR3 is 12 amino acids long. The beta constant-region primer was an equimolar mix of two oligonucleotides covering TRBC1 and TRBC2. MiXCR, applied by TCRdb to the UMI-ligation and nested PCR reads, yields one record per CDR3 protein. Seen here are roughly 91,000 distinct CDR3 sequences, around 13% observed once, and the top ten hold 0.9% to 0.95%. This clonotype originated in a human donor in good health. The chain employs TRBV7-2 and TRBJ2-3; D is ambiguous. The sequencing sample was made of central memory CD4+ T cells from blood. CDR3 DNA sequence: TGTGCCAGCAGCTACCACGCAGATACGCAGTATTTT. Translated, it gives CASSYHADTQYF.